The rows below give T cell receptor beta chains drawn from one sample of a study of shared clonotypes between healthy human individuals. Profiling relied on immunoSEQ multiplex PCR, and the TCRdb table lists in-frame clones only, not all of them. The repertoire holds 1,400,000 or so clones, with around 98.5% as singletons. What was sequenced was naive CD4+ T cells sorted from blood. Every receptor here comes from a man between 25 and 39 years old in good health. Each CDR3 is given with its conserved first and last residue. A D gene is named only where the DNA matches it firmly. The listing skips clone size in some rows; elsewhere it reads once, few, many or a size class.

>TRBV7-3|TRBJ2-6|.|.
TGTGCCAGCTCCTCCGCTGGGGCCAACGTCCTGACTTTC
CASSSAGANVLTF
>TRBV5-1|TRBJ2-3|.|.
TGCGCCAGCAGCTTGGGATCCACAGATACGCAGTATTTT
CASSLGSTDTQYF
>TRBV18|TRBJ1-4|TRBD1|.
TGTGCCAGCTCAGGGACAGATGCAACTAATGAAAAACTGTTTTTT
CASSGTDATNEKLFF
>TRBV2|TRBJ2-5|.|.
TGTGCCAGCACGGCCGCCCGGGAGACCCAGTACTTC
CASTAARETQYF
>TRBV11-2|TRBJ2-7|TRBD1|.
TGTGCCAGCAGAAGGATACAGGGGAAAACCTACGAGCAGTACTTC
CASRRIQGKTYEQYF
>TRBV6-1|TRBJ2-7|.|.
TGTGCCAGCAGTGAATGGGGCGGCCACGAGCAGTACTTC
CASSEWGGHEQYF
>TRBV15|TRBJ1-5|.|.
TGTGCCACCAGCAGAGAGTACAGGGTGATAGATCAGCCCCAGCATTTT
CATSREYRVIDQPQHF
>TRBV15|TRBJ1-4|.|.
TGTGCCACCAGCAGAGGGGGTGAAAAACTGTTTTTT
CATSRGGEKLFF
>TRBV27|TRBJ1-5|TRBD1|.
TGTGCCAGCAGTTTAAGGGGGCTTGGTCAGCCCCAGCATTTT
CASSLRGLGQPQHF
>TRBV25-1|TRBJ1-2|.|once
TGTGCCAGCAGTGAACCCAGGGGAGGCGGCTACACCTTC
CASSEPRGGGYTF
>TRBV5-1|TRBJ2-3|TRBD2|once
TGCGCCAGCAAAACGCAATTAGCGGGAGCTACAGATACGCAGTATTTT
CASKTQLAGATDTQYF
>TRBV6-5|TRBJ2-7|.|.
TGTGCCAGCGGAAACATACAGGGCTACGAGCAGTACTTC
CASGNIQGYEQYF
>TRBV19|TRBJ2-7|.|.
TGTGCCAGTAGTAAGAGCTCCTACGAGCAGTACTTC
CASSKSSYEQYF
>TRBV18|TRBJ1-5|.|.
TGTGCCAGCTCACCAGGGGACCTTTATAGCAATCAGCCCCAGCATTTT
CASSPGDLYSNQPQHF
>TRBV11-3|TRBJ2-1|TRBD2|.
TGTGCCAGCAGCTCCGCAACTAGCGGGAGTGCGTATGAGCAGTTCTTC
CASSSATSGSAYEQFF
>TRBV7-8|TRBJ2-7|TRBD1|.
TGTGCCAGCAGAAAAGCCCGGACAGGGAATAGCGAGCAGTACTTC
CASRKARTGNSEQYF